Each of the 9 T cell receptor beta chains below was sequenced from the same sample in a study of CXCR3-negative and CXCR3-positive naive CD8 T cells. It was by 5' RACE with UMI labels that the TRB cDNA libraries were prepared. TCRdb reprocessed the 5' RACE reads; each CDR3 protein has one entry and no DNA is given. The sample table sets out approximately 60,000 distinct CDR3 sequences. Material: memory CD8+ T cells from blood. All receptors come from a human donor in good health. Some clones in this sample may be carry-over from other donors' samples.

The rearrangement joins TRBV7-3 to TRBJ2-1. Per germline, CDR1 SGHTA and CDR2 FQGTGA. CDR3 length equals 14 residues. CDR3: CASSLYHSLNEQFF.

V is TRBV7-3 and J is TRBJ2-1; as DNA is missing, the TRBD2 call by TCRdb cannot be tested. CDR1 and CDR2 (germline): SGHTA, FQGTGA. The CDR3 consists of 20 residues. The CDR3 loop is CASSLLRLAGGPISGNEQFF.

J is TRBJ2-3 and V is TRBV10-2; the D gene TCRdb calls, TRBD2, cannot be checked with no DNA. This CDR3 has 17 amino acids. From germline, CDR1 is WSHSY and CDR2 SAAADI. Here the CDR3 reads CASSERAGGSLSDTQYF.

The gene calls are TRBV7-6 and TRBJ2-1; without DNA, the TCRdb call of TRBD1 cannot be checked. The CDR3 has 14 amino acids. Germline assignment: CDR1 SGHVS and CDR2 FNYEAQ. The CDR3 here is CASSPGSGGDEQFF. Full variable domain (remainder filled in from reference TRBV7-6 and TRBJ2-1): GAGVSQSPRYKVTKRGQDVALRCDPISGHVSLYWYRQALGQGPEFLTYFNYEAQQDKSGLPNDRFSAERPEGSISTLTIQRTEQRDSAMYRCASSPGSGGDEQFFGPGTRLTVL.

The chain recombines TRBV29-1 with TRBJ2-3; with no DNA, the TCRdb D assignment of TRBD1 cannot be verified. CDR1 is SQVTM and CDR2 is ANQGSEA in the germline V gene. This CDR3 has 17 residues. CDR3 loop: CSVEDIKGQGFSDTQYF.

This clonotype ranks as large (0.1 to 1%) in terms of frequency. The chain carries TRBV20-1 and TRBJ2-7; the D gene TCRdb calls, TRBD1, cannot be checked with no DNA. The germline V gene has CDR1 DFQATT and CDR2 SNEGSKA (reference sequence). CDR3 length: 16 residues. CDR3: CSADAPTGARDYEQYF.

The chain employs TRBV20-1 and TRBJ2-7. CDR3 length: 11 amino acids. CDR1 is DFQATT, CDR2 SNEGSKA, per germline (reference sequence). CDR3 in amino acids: CSAMLAYEQYF.

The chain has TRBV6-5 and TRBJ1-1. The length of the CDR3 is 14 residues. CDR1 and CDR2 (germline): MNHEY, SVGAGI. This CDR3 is CASSYRSLNTEAFF.

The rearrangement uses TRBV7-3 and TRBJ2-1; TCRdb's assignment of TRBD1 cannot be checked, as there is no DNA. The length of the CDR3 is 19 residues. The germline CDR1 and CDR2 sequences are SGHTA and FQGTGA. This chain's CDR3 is CASSLLPGHSEYSYNEQFF. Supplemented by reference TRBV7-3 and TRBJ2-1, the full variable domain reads GAGVSQTPSNKVTEKGKYVELRCDPISGHTALYWYRQSLGQGPEFLIYFQGTGAADDSGLPNDRFFAVRPEGSVSTLKIQRTERGDSAVYLCASSLLPGHSEYSYNEQFFGPGTRLTVL.